This TCR beta chain was sequenced in a study of T-cell reconstitution after alpha-beta-depleted transplantation in children. Study-wide findings and caveats: Several hundred expanded graft clones reportedly were the source of alpha-beta T cells about two months after transplant.

Germline assignment: CDR1 SGDLS and CDR2 YYNGEE. The CDR3 has 15 amino acids. After removal of 0 bases from V and 3 bases from J, the junction contained 2 bases not matched to a gene. Researchers prepared the TCRbeta library using unique molecular identifiers, the study reports. One entry per CDR3 protein results from TCRdb running MiXCR on the PCR reads. The data show about 200,000 distinct CDR3 sequences, 5.5% to 7% seen once. This clonotype was counted between two and nine times. Its specificity is unknown. This TCR derives from a boy aged 2 to 10 with acute lymphoblastic leukemia, due to receive a stem cell transplant. The specimen was PBMCs, collected before TCRalphabeta/CD19-depleted stem cell transplant. The V gene is TRBV9, the J gene TRBJ2-2, with 7 bases lining up with TRBD1. The CDR3, as DNA: TGTGCCAGCAGCGTAGGGCAGGGGGACACCGGGGAGCTGTTTTTT. Protein sequence: CASSVGQGDTGELFF.